This passage covers 24 T cell receptor beta chains from one sample sequenced in a study of T cell responses to AZD1222 COVID-19 vaccine. The repertoire was sequenced with immunoSEQ multiplex PCR; TCRdb's copy has only in-frame clones and lacks some. The sample contains roughly 99,000 clones, about nine tenths of which appear only once. The sequencing here drew on peripheral blood, taken on day 0 of AZD1222 vaccination. These receptors were obtained from an adult in good health.

This clone was recorded a few times. The genes are TRBV10-3 and TRBJ2-3, with 10 bases fitting TRBD2. The germline V gene encodes CDR1 ENHRY and CDR2 SYGVKD. The CDR3 totals 14 residues. V shed 10 bases, J shed 2 bases, and the junction held 6 bases outside the gene matches. Written as DNA, the CDR3 is TGTGCCACCAGGACTAGCGGTAACACAGATACGCAGTATTTT. This translates into CATRTSGNTDTQYF.

The chain couples TRBV20-1 to TRBJ2-2; the D is unclear. CDR1 is DFQATT and CDR2 is SNEGSKA in the germline V gene (reference sequence). V lost 3 bases to trimming and J lost 4 bases, with 9 bases between them. The CDR3 spans 13 residues. The CDR3, as DNA: TGCAGTGCTAGTTTGCGAGTCACCGGGGAGCTGTTTTTT. Translating gives CSASLRVTGELFF.

The J gene is TRBJ2-5, the V gene TRBV18; D may correspond to TRBD1 or TRBD2 (5 bases each). This CDR3 is built from 15 residues. V gave up 2 bases and J gave up 5 bases, with 15 bases separating them. Germline assignment: CDR1 KGHSH and CDR2 LQKENI. The CDR3, as DNA: TGTGCCAGCTCACCAGATCGAGGGGCCGAGGAGACCCAGTACTTC. Amino acid sequence: CASSPDRGAEETQYF.

The chain couples TRBV30 to TRBJ2-1; TRBD1 agrees at 10 bases. Germline trimming cut 3 bases from V and 9 bases from J; bases unmatched to any gene: 5. CDR1 and CDR2 (germline): GTSNPN, SVGIG (reference sequence). This CDR3 contains 13 residues. The CDR3 protein is CAWSWTGGSEQFF. Here the CDR3 DNA reads TGTGCCTGGAGCTGGACAGGGGGTAGTGAGCAGTTCTTC.

The chain is built from TRBV4-3 and TRBJ2-3, with 8 bases that match TRBD1. Germline CDR1 is LGHNA and CDR2 is YSLEER. V lost 4 bases to trimming and J lost 1 base; unmatched junction nucleotides: 10. CDR3 length equals 17 residues. CDR3 region: CASSRGQGMGGTDTQYF. In nucleotides, the CDR3 is TGCGCCAGCAGCCGCGGACAGGGAATGGGGGGCACAGATACGCAGTATTTT.

The V gene is TRBV28, the J gene TRBJ2-7; D assignment may be TRBD1 or TRBD2 (6 bases each). The V end was cut by 5 bases, the J end by 3 bases, with 17 bases between. CDR3 length: 15 amino acids. Germline V gives CDR1 MDHEN, CDR2 SYDVKM. CDR3: CASSRLWGAVYEQYF. The CDR3 nucleotides read TGTGCCAGCAGTCGTCTGTGGGGGGCGGTCTACGAGCAGTACTTC.

The chain couples TRBV4-3 to TRBJ2-3; D is unresolved. Germline V gives CDR1 LGHNA, CDR2 YSLEER. The CDR3 loop spans 14 amino acids. V lost 0 bases and J 3 bases, leaving 7 bases between the germline ends. The CDR3 coding sequence is TGCGCCAGCAGCCAAGAGGATCAAACAGATACGCAGTATTTT. Translation gives CASSQEDQTDTQYF.

The chain employs TRBV6-5 and TRBJ1-3, with TRBD1 identical over 9 bases. Losses at the gene ends were 6 bases for V and 8 bases for J; bases not matched to a gene: 8. The length of the CDR3 is 14 residues. From germline, CDR1 is MNHEY and CDR2 SVGAGI. CDR3: CASRVGTGSDTIYF. The CDR3 DNA sequence: TGTGCCAGCAGGGTCGGGACAGGGTCGGACACCATATATTTT.

The chain links TRBV10-2 to TRBJ2-7, with 7 bases identical to TRBD1. In germline, CDR1 is WSHSY, CDR2 SAAADI. The V and J ends lost 4 bases and 1 base, in that order; junction bases with no gene match: 4. The length of the CDR3 is 14 residues. The CDR3 nucleotides are TGCGCCAGCAGTGGTCCGACAGGGTCCTACGAGCAGTACTTC. It encodes CASSGPTGSYEQYF.

This clone came up a few times. This chain links TRBV10-3 with TRBJ1-2; TRBD1 matches 7 bases. Germline assignment: CDR1 ENHRY and CDR2 SYGVKD. The CDR3 runs 13 residues. The V gene end was trimmed by 6 bases and the J gene end by 7 bases; junction bases not matched to a gene: 8. CDR3 nucleotide sequence: TGTGCCATCAGCCTCCCAGGGGGTGGTGGCTACACCTTC. The encoded protein is CAISLPGGGGYTF.

The chain couples TRBV3-1 (or the pseudogene TRBV3-2) to TRBJ2-7; perhaps TRBD1 as D (5 bases). V was trimmed by 6 bases and J by 3 bases, leaving 6 bases between them. The CDR3 is 11 residues long. Germline V lookup: CDR1 LGHDT, CDR2 YNNKEL (reference sequence). The CDR3 DNA reads TGTGCCAGCAGAGGGGACTACGAGCAGTACTTC. Protein sequence: CASRGDYEQYF.

J is TRBJ1-4 and V is TRBV9; TRBD1 agrees at 9 bases. This CDR3 comprises 15 residues. The germline gives CDR1 SGDLS, CDR2 YYNGEE. After removal of 4 bases from V and 5 bases from J, the junction contained 6 bases not matched to a gene. The CDR3 DNA reads as TGTGCCAGCAGCCTCGGACAGGGGCGGAATGAAAAACTGTTTTTT. This gives the protein CASSLGQGRNEKLFF.

This clone appeared once. The V call is TRBV5-4, the J call TRBJ1-3; D is undetermined. CDR3 length: 12 residues. Between the trimmed V and J ends, which lost 6 bases and 4 bases, there was a span of 8 bases. The germline V gene has CDR1 SGHNT and CDR2 YYREEE (reference sequence). The CDR3 nucleotides read TGTGCCAGCAAGTTAGCCGGAAACACCATATATTTT. This codes for CASKLAGNTIYF.

V usage is TRBV27 and J usage is TRBJ2-3; D call uncertain. The CDR3 is 13 amino acids. Trimming shortened V by 1 base and J by 6 bases, and 8 bases separated the two germline ends. The germline V gene has CDR1 MNHEY and CDR2 SMNVEV (reference sequence). The CDR3 DNA sequence: TGTGCCAGCAGTTTATTCTTAAGGGATACGCAGTATTTT. Encoded protein: CASSLFLRDTQYF.

This sequence joins TRBV27 and TRBJ2-5; 9 bases agree with TRBD1. J gave up 4 bases and V 7 bases, and 13 bases lay outside the gene matches. In germline, CDR1 is MNHEY, CDR2 SMNVEV (reference sequence). There are 16 residues in the CDR3. CDR3 coding DNA: TGTGCCAGCACGCCAACCCCCGGGACAGGGATAGAGACCCAGTACTTC. As protein: CASTPTPGTGIETQYF.

This chain uses TRBV7-3 with TRBJ2-3; D ambiguous. CDR1 is SGHTA and CDR2 is FQGTGA in the germline V gene. This CDR3 is 11 amino acids long. V was pared by 7 bases and J by 8 bases, with 10 bases between. CDR3 nucleotides: TGTGCCAGCACGCAAGGTGGTACGCAGTATTTT. Residues: CASTQGGTQYF.

This chain joins TRBV9 and TRBJ1-1; tentative D call: TRBD1 (5 bases). The CDR3 is made up of 15 amino acids. V shed 3 bases and J shed 5 bases, with 17 bases lying between them. Per germline, CDR1 SGDLS and CDR2 YYNGEE. The CDR3 DNA sequence: TGTGCCAGCAGCGCCTCCGGGACGTTAGGGACTGAAGCTTTCTTT. It encodes CASSASGTLGTEAFF.

The genes are TRBV5-1 and TRBJ1-2; weak D call: TRBD1 (5 bases). CDR3 length equals 15 residues. V lost 4 bases and J 5 bases, leaving 18 bases between the germline ends. CDR1 SGHRS and CDR2 YFSETQ come from the germline V gene. CDR3 DNA sequence: TGCGCCAGCAGCCCCCCCCCTGGGGCGCGGTATGGCTACACCTTC. Its protein product is CASSPPPGARYGYTF. The complete variable domain, with remaining parts taken from reference TRBV5-1 and TRBJ1-2, reads KAGVTQTPRYLIKTRGQQVTLSCSPISGHRSVSWYQQTPGQGLQFLFEYFSETQRNKGNFPGRFSGRQFSNSRSEMNVSTLELGDSALYLCASSPPPGARYGYTFGSGTRLTVV.

This chain connects TRBV19 to TRBJ1-2; maybe TRBD1 (5 bases). This CDR3 has 13 residues. Germline CDR1 reads LNHDA; CDR2 reads SQIVND (reference sequence). V was pared by 5 bases and J by 6 bases, with 13 bases between. The chain's CDR3 is CASSSRQGDGYTF. CDR3 coding DNA: TGTGCCAGTAGTTCCCGGCAGGGTGATGGCTACACCTTC.

The chain combines TRBV19 with TRBJ1-3; the D gene is possibly TRBD1 (6 bases). Trimming stripped 10 bases from V and 1 base from J, with 17 bases between. This CDR3 has 15 amino acids. Germline values: CDR1 LNHDA, CDR2 SQIVND (reference sequence). The CDR3 spells CATNEDRTSGNTIYF. The CDR3, as DNA: TGTGCCACCAACGAAGACAGGACTTCTGGAAACACCATATATTTT.

The chain combines TRBV18 with TRBJ2-1, with 10 nucleotides matching TRBD2. The CDR3 runs to 18 residues. Germline lookup yields CDR1 KGHSH and CDR2 LQKENI. V shed 2 bases and J 8 bases; nucleotides not matched to a gene: 15. The CDR3 nucleotides read TGTGCCAGCTCACCAAGCGAAACGGAGCGGGAGGGGTCAGATGAGCAGTTCTTC. Translated, it gives CASSPSETEREGSDEQFF.

This clone was counted between two and nine times. V usage is TRBV29-1 and J usage is TRBJ1-2, with D possibly matching TRBD1 (6 bases). Germline CDR1 and CDR2: SQVTM and ANQGSEA. This CDR3 spans 20 amino acids. The V and J ends lost 5 bases and 1 base respectively, with 32 bases between them. This CDR3 is CSVFLYPDQGEDRLNYGYTF. CDR3 DNA sequence: TGCAGCGTTTTCCTTTACCCGGATCAGGGAGAGGACAGACTTAACTATGGCTACACCTTC.

The rearrangement joins TRBV13 to TRBJ2-4; D is unclear. Germline V CDR1 and CDR2: PRHDT, FYEKMQ (reference sequence). V lost 4 bases and J lost 6, with 4 bases in between. The CDR3 sequence is 11 residues long. CDR3 region: CASSSRNIQYF. CDR3 DNA sequence: TGTGCCAGCAGCTCCAGAAACATTCAGTACTTC.

The chain carries TRBV6-1 and TRBJ2-4; the D is unclear. The CDR3 has 14 amino acids. Germline V gives CDR1 MNHNS, CDR2 SASEGT. Deletions cut 0 bases from V and 6 bases from J, with 9 bases between. CDR3 coding DNA: TGTGCCAGCAGTGAAGCGCTCAAGGGAAACATTCAGTACTTC. Translating gives CASSEALKGNIQYF.